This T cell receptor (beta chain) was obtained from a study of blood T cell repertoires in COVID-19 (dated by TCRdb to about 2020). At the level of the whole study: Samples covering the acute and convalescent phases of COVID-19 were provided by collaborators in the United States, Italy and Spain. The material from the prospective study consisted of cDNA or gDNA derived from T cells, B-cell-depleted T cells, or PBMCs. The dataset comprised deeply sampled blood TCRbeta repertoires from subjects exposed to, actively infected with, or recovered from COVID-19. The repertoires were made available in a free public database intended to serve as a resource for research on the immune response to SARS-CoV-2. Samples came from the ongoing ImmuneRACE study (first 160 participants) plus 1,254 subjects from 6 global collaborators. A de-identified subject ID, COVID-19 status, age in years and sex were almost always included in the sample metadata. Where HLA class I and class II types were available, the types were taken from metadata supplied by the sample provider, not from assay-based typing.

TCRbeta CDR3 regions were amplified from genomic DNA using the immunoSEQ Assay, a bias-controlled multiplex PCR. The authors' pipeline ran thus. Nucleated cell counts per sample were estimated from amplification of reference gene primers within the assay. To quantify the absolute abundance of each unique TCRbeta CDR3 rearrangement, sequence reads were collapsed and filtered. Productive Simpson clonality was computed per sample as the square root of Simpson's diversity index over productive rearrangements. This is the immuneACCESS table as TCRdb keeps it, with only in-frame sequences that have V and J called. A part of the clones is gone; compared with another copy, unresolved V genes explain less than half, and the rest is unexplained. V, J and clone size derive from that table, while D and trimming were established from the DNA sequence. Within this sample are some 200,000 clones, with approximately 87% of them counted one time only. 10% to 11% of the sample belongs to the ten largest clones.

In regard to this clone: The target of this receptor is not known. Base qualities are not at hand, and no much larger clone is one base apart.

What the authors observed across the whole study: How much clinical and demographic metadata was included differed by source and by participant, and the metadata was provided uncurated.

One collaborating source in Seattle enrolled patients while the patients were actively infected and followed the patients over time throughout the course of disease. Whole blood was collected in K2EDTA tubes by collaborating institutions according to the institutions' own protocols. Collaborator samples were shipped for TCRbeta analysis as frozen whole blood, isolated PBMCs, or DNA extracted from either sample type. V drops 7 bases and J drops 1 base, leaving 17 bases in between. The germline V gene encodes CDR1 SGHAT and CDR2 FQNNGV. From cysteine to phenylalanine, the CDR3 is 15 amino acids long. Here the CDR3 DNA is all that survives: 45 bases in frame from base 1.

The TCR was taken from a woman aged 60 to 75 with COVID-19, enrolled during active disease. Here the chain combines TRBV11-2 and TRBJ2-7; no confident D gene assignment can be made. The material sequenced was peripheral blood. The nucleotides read TGTGCCAGCACCCCCCAGGCCCCCCGGTCCTACGAGCAGTACTTC. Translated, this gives CASTPQAPRSYEQYF. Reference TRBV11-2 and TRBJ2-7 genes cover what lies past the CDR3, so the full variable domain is EAGVAQSPRYKIIEKRQSVAFWCNPISGHATLYWYQQILGQGPKLLIQFQNNGVVDDSQLPKDRFSAERLKGVDSTLKIQPAKLEDSAVYLCASTPQAPRSYEQYFGPGTRLTVT.